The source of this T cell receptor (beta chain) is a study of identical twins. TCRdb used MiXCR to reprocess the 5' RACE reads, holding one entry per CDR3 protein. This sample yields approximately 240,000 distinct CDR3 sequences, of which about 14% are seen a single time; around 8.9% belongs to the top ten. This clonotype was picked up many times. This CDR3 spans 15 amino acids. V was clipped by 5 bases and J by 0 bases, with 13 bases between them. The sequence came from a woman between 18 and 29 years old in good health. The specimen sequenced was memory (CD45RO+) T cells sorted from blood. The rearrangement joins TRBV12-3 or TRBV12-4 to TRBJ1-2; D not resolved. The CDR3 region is CASSLRHASNYGYTF. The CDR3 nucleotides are TGTGCCAGCAGTCTTAGACACGCATCTAACTATGGCTACACCTTC.